A single TCR beta chain is shown here with its context. Original handling: Counts of nucleated cells, estimated from reference gene primer amplification, were obtained. Using immunoSEQ multiplex PCR, the repertoire was profiled, and TCRdb retains in-frame clones only, with some absent. The DNA gave D and trimming, while V, J and clone size come from that table. Among around 240,000 clones listed, roughly 84% were seen once. The data stem from a study of blood T cell repertoires in COVID-19. The wider study: Acute and convalescent COVID-19 samples came from the United States, Italy and Spain. From T cells, B-cell-depleted T cells, or PBMCs came the material, which was cDNA or gDNA.

The CDR3 length is 15 residues. Germline trimming cut 4 bases from V and 5 bases from J; bases unmatched to any gene: 3. Looked up from germline, CDR1 is KGHSH and CDR2 is LQKENI. The TCR originated in a woman aged 50 to 60 with acute or convalescent COVID-19. Sequencing was carried out using peripheral blood. The J gene is TRBJ2-2, the V gene TRBV18, with 11 bases lining up with TRBD2. The CDR3, as DNA: TGTGCCAGCTCACTACTAGCGGGAGCTACCGGGGAGCTGTTTTTT. The encoded protein is CASSLLAGATGELFF.